The source of this T cell receptor beta chain is a study of blood T cell repertoires in COVID-19. About the research overall: Whether acute or convalescent, the COVID-19 samples came from the United States, Italy and Spain. Sample material is recorded as cDNA or gDNA derived from T cells, B-cell-depleted T cells, or PBMCs.

As originally analysed: Reference gene primer amplification gave estimated nucleated cell counts. Sequencing used immunoSEQ multiplex PCR; TCRdb keeps in-frame clones, though not all of them. That table gives V, J and clone size, and the DNA gave D and trimming. The table records 85,000 to 110,000 clones, nearly 90% of them present only once. V was clipped by 2 bases and J by 2 bases; unmatched bases: 6. This CDR3 contains 15 residues. CDR1 is SGHNT, CDR2 YYREEE, per germline (reference sequence). Material: peripheral blood. The clonotype originates from a man in his forties or fifties in a cohort sampled during active COVID-19. V and J are TRBV5-4 and TRBJ2-7; 8 bases map to TRBD1. The chain's CDR3 is CASSFGQGRTYEQYF. CDR3 nucleotide sequence: TGTGCCAGCAGCTTTGGACAGGGAAGGACCTACGAGCAGTACTTC.